Detailed here is one TCR beta chain. Its antigen is still unknown. Via MiXCR, TCRdb re-called the reads, giving one row per CDR3 protein. This table has around 630,000 distinct CDR3 sequences, 20% to 25% appearing once. These data belong to a study of T cell repertoires in cytomegalovirus infection. Study-level background: In public TCR beta signatures, there were indications of both CMV infection and matching HLA type.

Germline values: CDR1 SQVTM, CDR2 ANQGSEA. The CDR3 is made up of 12 amino acids. V shed 5 bases and J shed 5 bases, with 9 bases lying between them. Study-level findings and limits: Cumulative frequency (of public TCR beta family members) identified carriers of CMV plus the relevant HLA. Predominance within the ex vivo response was attributable to HLA-C-restricted CMV-specific TCR beta clonotypes.

The sample consisted of CD8+ T cells from PBMCs. The receptor's source is a human donor in good health (CMV status not recorded). Some clones in this sample may be carry-over from other donors' samples. V and J are TRBV29-1 and TRBJ2-2; D is unresolved. The CDR3 sequence: CSVWQTTGELFF. The CDR3 DNA reads as TGCAGCGTTTGGCAAACGACCGGGGAGCTGTTTTTT.